What follows are 22 T cell receptor beta chains derived from one specimen sequenced in a study of CD8 T cells in Susac syndrome. cDNA came from roughly 0.47 to 1 ug RNA primed by random hexamers. TCRdb recomputed calls from the immunoSEQ multiplex PCR reads with MiXCR, one row per CDR3 protein. The table records hundreds of thousands of distinct CDR3 sequences, 90% to 96% of them present only once. Specimen: CD4+ T cells from PBMCs. All receptors derive from a human donor with Susac syndrome.

Notes on this clonotype: An end of the junction differs from the germline gene, which may be a read error. V and J are TRBV3-1 and TRBJ1-1, with D perhaps TRBD1 (5 bases). In germline, CDR1 is LGHDT, CDR2 YNNKEL (reference sequence). The CDR3 extends over 15 amino acids. The CDR3 region has the DNA TGTGCCAGCAGTCAAGTTCTCAGTGGGGGGACTGAAGCTTTCTTT. Amino acids: CASSQVLSGGTEAFF.

The chain is built from TRBV19 and TRBJ1-2; 9 nucleotides line up with TRBD1. J lost 2 bases, V lost 10 bases, and 5 bases had no gene match. The CDR3 sequence is 13 residues long. Per germline, CDR1 LNHDA and CDR2 SQIVND (reference sequence). In nucleotides, the CDR3 is TGTGCCACCTCCGGGACAGGGAACTATGGCTACACCTTC. Translating it yields CATSGTGNYGYTF.

The chain combines TRBV28 with TRBJ2-7; D gene unclear. Looked up from germline, CDR1 is MDHEN and CDR2 is SYDVKM. Deletions cut 5 bases from V and 3 bases from J, with 8 bases between. The CDR3 is 12 amino acids. CDR3 DNA sequence: TGTGCCAGCAGTGAAAATCGCTACGAGCAGTACTTC. Protein: CASSENRYEQYF.

The chain carries TRBV7-9 and TRBJ2-1, with TRBD2 as a possible D gene (6 bases). Trimming pared 5 bases from V and 0 bases from J, leaving 14 bases between. The CDR3 extends over 16 amino acids. Germline lookup yields CDR1 SEHNR and CDR2 FQNEAQ (reference sequence). This chain's CDR3 is CASSLPRGSSYNEQFF. CDR3 nucleotides: TGTGCCAGCAGCCTCCCGCGGGGCAGCTCCTACAATGAGCAGTTCTTC.

The rearrangement links TRBV29-1 to TRBJ2-7; D remains unclear. The ends were cut back, 2 bases at V and 7 bases at J, with 15 bases in the middle. Germline CDR1 SQVTM, CDR2 ANQGSEA. The CDR3 is made up of 13 amino acids. This CDR3 is CSVEKSPTLEQYF. The CDR3 DNA reads as TGCAGCGTTGAAAAATCCCCCACCTTGGAGCAGTACTTC.

This chain connects TRBV7-9 to TRBJ2-1, with 9 positions matching TRBD2. Per germline, CDR1 SEHNR and CDR2 FQNEAQ (reference sequence). The CDR3 loop spans 15 amino acids. The V and J ends lost 8 bases and 9 bases, in that order; junction bases with no gene match: 14. CDR3 protein: CASSPGGGRAPEQFF. CDR3 sequence (DNA): TGTGCCAGCTCCCCGGGGGGCGGGAGGGCCCCTGAGCAGTTCTTC.

The chain links TRBV11-2 to TRBJ2-5; D is uncertain. Per germline, CDR1 SGHAT and CDR2 FQNNGV. V was clipped by 7 bases and J by 1 base, with 10 bases between them. The CDR3 consists of 13 residues. The CDR3 nucleotides read TGTGCCAGCACCCCTCGACCCCAAGAGACCCAGTACTTC. Its translation: CASTPRPQETQYF.

The chain carries TRBV15 and TRBJ2-5; D is undetermined. Germline CDR1 LNHNV, CDR2 YYDKDF (reference sequence). Trimming removed 0 bases from V and 5 bases from J, with 4 bases in between. The CDR3 is made up of 12 amino acids. For the CDR3, the DNA is TGTGCCACCAGCAGAGATTTGGAGACCCAGTACTTC. Translated: CATSRDLETQYF.

V and J are TRBV7-8 and TRBJ2-1; D is uncertain. Trimming pared 5 bases from V and 3 bases from J, leaving 8 bases between. CDR3 length equals 13 residues. Germline loops: CDR1 SGHVS, CDR2 FQNEAQ. The CDR3 sequence: CASSLRHYNEQFF. Written as DNA, the CDR3 is TGTGCCAGCAGCCTTCGACACTACAATGAGCAGTTCTTC.

The chain recombines TRBV29-1 with TRBJ2-3; 12 bases match TRBD2. The CDR3 consists of 14 residues. CDR1 is SQVTM and CDR2 is ANQGSEA in the germline V gene. The trim removed 7 bases at V and 4 bases at J, leaving 6 bases unmatched. CDR3 in amino acids: CSGQGLAGADTQYF. In nucleotides, the CDR3 is TGCAGCGGACAGGGACTAGCGGGCGCAGATACGCAGTATTTT.

This clonotype was picked up one time. V is TRBV20-1 and J is TRBJ2-1; D is undetermined. CDR1 and CDR2 (germline): DFQATT, SNEGSKA (reference sequence). The CDR3 totals 12 residues. V shed 5 bases and J shed 9 bases, with 14 bases lying between them. The CDR3 sequence is CSADLNRGEQFF. The CDR3 region has the DNA TGCAGTGCTGACCTCAATCGTGGTGAGCAGTTCTTC.

The rearrangement uses TRBV20-1 and TRBJ1-2; 9 bases match TRBD1. The CDR3 runs to 14 residues. Germline loops: CDR1 DFQATT, CDR2 SNEGSKA (reference sequence). V was pared by 4 bases and J by 4 bases, with 7 bases of the junction left unmatched. CDR3 nucleotide sequence: TGCAGTGCTACCAATACAGGGGGCCTCTATGGCTACACCTTC. Amino acid sequence: CSATNTGGLYGYTF.

The chain carries TRBV5-4 and TRBJ2-1; D is undetermined. The CDR3 contains 11 residues. The germline V and J ends were trimmed by 1 base and 10 bases, with 6 bases remaining between them. Germline CDR1 and CDR2: SGHNT and YYREEE (reference sequence). CDR3 sequence: CASSLLREQFF. In DNA, the CDR3 is TGTGCCAGCAGCTTGCTACGGGAGCAGTTCTTC.

V and J are TRBV5-6 and TRBJ2-7; D may be TRBD1 or TRBD2 (5 bases each). Trimming shortened V by 1 base and J by 0 bases, and 8 bases separated the two germline ends. This CDR3 has 14 residues. From germline, CDR1 is SGHDT and CDR2 YYEEEE. DNA of the CDR3: TGTGCCAGCAGCTTGCGGGACGTCTCCTACGAGCAGTACTTC. Protein: CASSLRDVSYEQYF.

The chain joins TRBV29-1 to TRBJ2-2; D is perhaps TRBD2 (6 bases). The CDR3 covers 13 residues. The V end lost 6 bases, the J end lost 7 bases, and 15 bases lay between the germline ends. CDR1 and CDR2 from the germline V gene are SQVTM and ANQGSEA. The CDR3 protein is CSVRVTEGGELFF. The CDR3 DNA reads TGCAGCGTCCGGGTCACGGAGGGCGGGGAGCTGTTTTTT.

V is TRBV6-5 and J is TRBJ2-7; D is ambiguous. CDR1 and CDR2 (germline): MNHEY, SVGAGI. The CDR3 is made up of 16 amino acids. V lost 0 bases and J 6 bases, leaving 18 bases between the germline ends. The DNA of the CDR3 is TGTGCCAGCAGTTACTCGTTGCAGTCAAGCTCCACCGAGCAGTACTTC. Protein: CASSYSLQSSSTEQYF.

The CDR3 sequence: CRAKQGGNTEAFF. For the CDR3, the DNA is TGCAGGGCGAAACAGGGTGGGAACACTGAAGCTTTCTTT. V gene TRBV20-1 combines with J gene TRBJ1-1; a possible D gene is TRBD1 (6 bases). The CDR3 has 13 amino acids. Looked up from germline, CDR1 is DFQATT and CDR2 is SNEGSKA (reference sequence).

This chain joins TRBV6-5 and TRBJ2-1; no firm D call. Trimming left V 7 bases short and J 4 bases short, with 8 bases between. From germline, CDR1 is MNHEY and CDR2 SVGAGI. CDR3 size: 12 residues. In nucleotides, the CDR3 is TGTGCCAGCACCGACGAGTACAATGAGCAGTTCTTC. Its protein is CASTDEYNEQFF.

This clonotype was seen just once. The rearrangement links TRBV20-1 to TRBJ1-5; D perhaps matches TRBD1 (5 bases). This CDR3 spans 13 amino acids. Germline V gene lookup returns CDR1 DFQATT and CDR2 SNEGSKA (reference sequence). V lost 4 bases and J lost 7, with 14 bases in between. The CDR3 reads CSANRAPGQPQHF. Written as DNA, the CDR3 is TGCAGTGCTAACCGGGCCCCAGGGCAGCCCCAGCATTTT.

The chain has TRBV7-9 and TRBJ2-2; D not resolved. This CDR3 is built from 15 residues. CDR1 SEHNR and CDR2 FQNEAQ come from the germline V gene (reference sequence). V dropped 1 base and J dropped 2 bases, with 8 bases sitting between them. CDR3 in DNA: TGTGCCAGCAGCTTAGGCAGAATTAACACCGGGGAGCTGTTTTTT. It is translated as CASSLGRINTGELFF.

The CDR3 DNA follows: TGTGCCACCAGTGATTCGGGACTAGCCGCCAATGAGCAGTTCTTC. Protein sequence: CATSDSGLAANEQFF. The J gene is TRBJ2-1, the V gene TRBV24-1, with 9 bases fitting TRBD2. The V gene end was trimmed by 2 bases and the J gene end by 6 bases; junction bases not matched to a gene: 4. This CDR3 has 15 residues. Germline V gene data show CDR1 as KGHDR and CDR2 as SFDVKD.

The rearrangement joins TRBV20-1 to TRBJ2-6; D is uncertain. The length of the CDR3 is 17 residues. Trimming took 3 bases from V and 0 from J, leaving 15 bases between them. Germline V CDR1 and CDR2: DFQATT, SNEGSKA (reference sequence). DNA for the CDR3: TGCAGTGCTAGGGGCCGGAAGGGCGGCTCTGGGGCCAACGTCCTGACTTTC. Encoded protein: CSARGRKGGSGANVLTF.